This T cell receptor beta chain comes out of a study of T cell responses to AZD1222 COVID-19 vaccine. Germline values: CDR1 MGHRA, CDR2 YSYEKL. The CDR3 covers 16 residues. V lost 0 bases and J lost 2; bases outside the gene matches: 6. Clones were sequenced by immunoSEQ multiplex PCR, and TCRdb holds only the in-frame ones, with some missing. Found here are more than 100,000 clones, roughly nine tenths of them singletons; the top ten hold approximately 9.3%. The rearrangement links TRBV4-1 to TRBJ2-7; 8 bases are shared with TRBD1. The starting material was peripheral blood, obtained on day 0 of AZD1222 vaccination. The TCR sequence derives from an adult in good health. The DNA of the CDR3 is TGCGCCAGCAGCCAAGATTACACAGGGGGTACCTACGAGCAGTACTTC. It translates to CASSQDYTGGTYEQYF.